This is a list of T cell receptor beta chains from one sample in a study of a mutant IDH1 vaccine in newly diagnosed glioma. Sequencing was performed with immunoSEQ multiplex PCR; in TCRdb, only in-frame clones are kept and a portion is missing. The table shows over 30,000 clones, with 90% occurring only once. No antigens are known for them. The starting material was PBMCs, obtained from a glioma patient whose treatment included an IDH1 peptide vaccine. These receptors all stem from a woman aged 40 to 55 with glioma. The CDR3 runs from the conserved cysteine through the conserved F or W. The D gene is left open where the match is weak. Where a row states a size, it is once, few, many or the class of an expanded clone; other rows omit it.

v_gene: TRBV19
abundance: .
d_gene: .
j_gene: TRBJ1-1
CDR3aa: CASSIDPRAGTEAFF
CDR3nt: TGTGCCAGTAGTATAGATCCCAGGGCGGGCACTGAAGCTTTCTTT

v_gene: TRBV7-2
abundance: .
d_gene: .
j_gene: TRBJ2-5
CDR3aa: CASSYPLGGGETQYF
CDR3nt: TGTGCCAGCAGCTACCCACTAGGCGGGGGCGAGACCCAGTACTTC

v_gene: TRBV30
abundance: few
d_gene: .
j_gene: TRBJ1-1
CDR3aa: CAWSGGPDEAFF
CDR3nt: TGTGCCTGGAGTGGTGGACCCGATGAAGCTTTCTTT

v_gene: TRBV6-1
abundance: .
d_gene: .
j_gene: TRBJ2-7
CDR3aa: CASSEDGQGLYEQYF
CDR3nt: TGTGCCAGCAGTGAAGATGGTCAGGGATTGTACGAGCAGTACTTC

v_gene: TRBV7-8
abundance: few
d_gene: TRBD1
j_gene: TRBJ1-1
CDR3aa: CASSLARQGRNTEAFF
CDR3nt: TGTGCCAGCAGCTTAGCGCGACAGGGAAGGAACACTGAAGCTTTCTTT

v_gene: TRBV30
abundance: .
d_gene: .
j_gene: TRBJ2-6
CDR3aa: CAWTASGANVLTF
CDR3nt: TGTGCCTGGACAGCATCTGGGGCCAACGTCCTGACTTTC

v_gene: TRBV5-1
abundance: .
d_gene: .
j_gene: TRBJ2-7
CDR3aa: CASSPQAGTYEQYF
CDR3nt: TGCGCCAGCAGCCCCCAGGCAGGAACCTACGAGCAGTACTTC

v_gene: TRBV27
abundance: .
d_gene: .
j_gene: TRBJ2-3
CDR3aa: CASSLSVRRDTQYF
CDR3nt: TGTGCCAGCAGTTTATCGGTGCGCAGGGATACGCAGTATTTT

v_gene: TRBV27
abundance: .
d_gene: TRBD2
j_gene: TRBJ2-5
CDR3aa: CASSLSVLAGVRETQYF
CDR3nt: TGTGCCAGCAGTTTATCGGTCCTAGCGGGGGTACGAGAGACCCAGTACTTC

v_gene: TRBV6-1
abundance: .
d_gene: .
j_gene: TRBJ1-2
CDR3aa: CASSELGVGGYTF
CDR3nt: TGTGCCAGCAGTGAATTGGGGGTCGGCGGCTACACCTTC

v_gene: TRBV10-3
abundance: .
d_gene: TRBD1
j_gene: TRBJ2-3
CDR3aa: CAISDDRGGDTQYF
CDR3nt: TGTGCCATCAGTGATGACAGGGGGGGAGATACGCAGTATTTT

v_gene: TRBV5-1
abundance: once
d_gene: TRBD1
j_gene: TRBJ1-1
CDR3aa: CASSLGPTGGLTEAFF
CDR3nt: TGCGCCAGCAGCTTGGGTCCGACAGGGGGGTTGACTGAAGCTTTCTTT

v_gene: TRBV10-2
abundance: .
d_gene: TRBD2
j_gene: TRBJ2-3
CDR3aa: CASSGLANSLSTDTQYF
CDR3nt: TGCGCCAGCAGTGGACTAGCGAATTCCCTAAGCACAGATACGCAGTATTTT

v_gene: TRBV4-2
abundance: .
d_gene: TRBD2
j_gene: TRBJ2-2
CDR3aa: CASSQEGLAGVGWVELFF
CDR3nt: TGTGCCAGCAGCCAAGAAGGTTTAGCGGGAGTGGGTTGGGTTGAGCTGTTTTTT

v_gene: TRBV9
abundance: .
d_gene: TRBD1
j_gene: TRBJ1-6
CDR3aa: CASSDTGGVSPLHF
CDR3nt: TGTGCCAGCAGCGACACAGGGGGGGTTTCACCCCTCCACTTT